The rows below give T cell receptor beta chains drawn from one sample of a study of blood T cell repertoires in COVID-19. Sequencing was performed with immunoSEQ multiplex PCR; in TCRdb, only in-frame clones are kept and a portion is missing. This sample has a few hundred thousand clones; 70% to 90% occur once, and the top ten carry approximately 2.3%. The sample comprised peripheral blood. The receptors derive from a woman between 50 and 59 years old with acute or convalescent COVID-19. The CDR3 runs from the conserved cysteine through the conserved F or W. A D gene is named only where the DNA matches it firmly. Only some rows state a clone size, as once, few, many or a class for expanded clones.

TRBJ1-5 TRBV15 . . CATSRDLGVNQPQHF TGTGCCACCAGCAGAGATCTCGGGGTGAATCAGCCCCAGCATTTT
TRBJ1-4 TRBV11-2 . once CASSRRLTGHWGEKLFF TGTGCCAGCAGCCGCCGACTAACAGGGCACTGGGGTGAAAAACTGTTTTTT
TRBJ2-3 TRBV5-1 . . CASSLYFPSTDTQYF TGCGCCAGCAGCTTGTACTTCCCTAGCACAGATACGCAGTATTTT
TRBJ2-7 TRBV5-1 . . CASSLALGEQYF TGCGCCAGCAGCCTAGCCTTGGGCGAGCAGTACTTC
TRBJ2-5 TRBV6-5 . . CASRGDTPETQYF TGTGCCAGCAGGGGGGACACCCCAGAGACCCAGTACTTC
TRBJ1-5 TRBV28 . . CASSSQGSNQPQHF TGTGCCAGCAGTTCTCAGGGAAGCAATCAGCCCCAGCATTTT
TRBJ2-2 TRBV24-1 TRBD2 . CATSDLGLAGTTGELFF TGTGCCACCAGTGATTTGGGGTTAGCGGGAACCACCGGGGAGCTGTTTTTT
TRBJ1-6 TRBV30 . few CAWSNQRLPLHF TGTGCCTGGAGCAACCAGAGGTTGCCCCTCCACTTT
TRBJ1-1 TRBV5-1 . . CASSLDGWGGKTEAFF TGCGCCAGCAGCTTGGACGGATGGGGGGGAAAGACTGAAGCTTTCTTT
TRBJ2-3 TRBV7-2 TRBD2 . CASSFSSGATDTQYF TGTGCCAGCAGCTTTTCTAGCGGGGCCACAGATACGCAGTATTTT
TRBJ2-7 TRBV7-2 TRBD2 . CASSLGGGLVRYEQYF TGTGCCAGCAGCTTAGGGGGGGGACTAGTCCGGTACGAGCAGTACTTC
TRBJ2-1 TRBV7-2 . few CASSYRSSASSYNEQFF TGTGCCAGCAGCTACCGATCGTCTGCTAGCTCCTACAATGAGCAGTTCTTC
TRBJ2-1 TRBV7-2 TRBD2 . CASSLVAGVVEQFF TGTGCCAGCAGCTTAGTAGCGGGAGTAGTTGAGCAGTTCTTC
TRBJ2-2 TRBV9 TRBD2 . CASSVLAGGTGELFF TGTGCCAGCAGCGTGCTAGCGGGAGGGACCGGGGAGCTGTTTTTT
TRBJ1-2 TRBV6-5 . . CASTPGIGANYGYTF TGTGCCAGCACCCCGGGAATCGGAGCTAACTATGGCTACACCTTC
TRBJ1-2 TRBV29-1 TRBD1 . CSVEEGQGAHGYTF TGCAGCGTTGAAGAAGGACAGGGGGCCCATGGCTACACCTTC
TRBJ2-6 TRBV24-1 TRBD1 . CATSDFVDQGATGANVLTF TGTGCCACCAGTGATTTTGTTGACCAGGGGGCTACTGGGGCCAACGTCCTGACTTTC
TRBJ1-5 TRBV28 TRBD1 . CASSFGRDRLNQPQHF TGTGCCAGCAGTTTTGGACGGGACAGACTCAATCAGCCCCAGCATTTT
TRBJ1-6 TRBV9 TRBD1 once CASSVDLGGARNSPLHF TGTGCCAGCAGCGTAGACTTAGGGGGCGCGAGGAATTCACCCCTCCACTTT
TRBJ2-1 TRBV4-1 TRBD1 . CASSLDRGFSSYNEQFF TGCGCCAGCAGCCTCGACAGGGGGTTTAGCTCCTACAATGAGCAGTTCTTC
TRBJ1-1 TRBV3-1/TRBV3-2 TRBD1 few CASSRDRGTEAFF TGTGCCAGCAGCCGGGACAGGGGGACTGAAGCTTTCTTT